This T cell receptor (beta chain) was observed in a study of beta chain features in type 1 diabetes. Study findings and constraints: Significant though moderate, a shortening of TCRB CDR3s appeared in all four CD4+ subsets of Type 1 diabetes patients.

Expressed TCRB transcripts were sequenced because the isolated RNA had all been reverse transcribed beforehand. The repertoire was sequenced with immunoSEQ multiplex PCR; TCRdb's copy has only in-frame clones and lacks some. This table has hundreds of thousands of clones, about 14% appearing once. The germline gives CDR1 SGHAT, CDR2 FQNNGV. Trimming left V 4 bases short and J 9 bases short, with 13 bases between. The CDR3 totals 13 residues. Only a few counts were recorded for this clone. Its matching antigen is unknown. The rearrangement uses TRBV11-2 and TRBJ2-4; D is ambiguous. Material: naive CD4+ T cells from blood. This clonotype was sampled from a man younger than 30 with type 1 diabetes. This chain's CDR3 is CASSSADTPIQYF. The CDR3 coding sequence is TGTGCCAGCAGCTCCGCAGACACTCCCATTCAGTACTTC.